This TCR beta chain derives from a study of metastatic and nonmetastatic thyroid tumors. TCRdb re-clonotyped the PCR reads through MiXCR. The sample consists of about 47,000 clones, under 25% of them appearing once. Thyroid surgery had not been preceded by any treatment in any patient. The CDR3 runs to 18 residues. V dropped 0 bases and J dropped 0; count of bases not matched to a gene: 7. Germline CDR1 SGHRS, CDR2 YFSETQ. Input material: blood. The origin of this receptor is a male donor with papillary thyroid cancer or a benign thyroid nodule (not recorded which). Some clones in this sample may be carry-over from other donors' samples. The chain has TRBV5-1 and TRBJ1-4; 8 bases fit TRBD1. The CDR3 loop is CASSLDVTGAATNEKLFF. Here the CDR3 DNA reads TGCGCCAGCAGCTTGGATGTGACAGGGGCCGCAACTAATGAAAAACTGTTTTTT.